This T cell receptor (beta chain) was identified during a study of OX40 agonist ivuxolimab in advanced cancers. Background on the study: Patients were dosed intravenously with ivuxolimab at 0.01 to 10 mg/kg every 2 weeks.

On this clone: Its antigen is undetermined.

The method was immunoSEQ multiplex PCR; TCRdb's version includes in-frame clones alone and lacks a portion of them. The sample has about 53,000 clones; 82% are singletons. Whole-study results and caveats: The study observed clonal expansion of CD4+ and CD8+ blood T cells by week 6 at 0.1 to 3.0 mg/kg.

V dropped 1 base and J dropped 2 bases, with 8 bases sitting between them. Germline V gene sequence: CDR1 LGHNA, CDR2 YNFKEQ. The CDR3 covers 15 residues. The receptor's source is an adult with an advanced solid tumor such as melanoma, head and neck, liver or kidney cancer. The V and J genes are TRBV4-2 and TRBJ2-2; D gene ambiguous. This material consisted of CD4+ or CD8+ T cells sorted from blood, taken in a trial of the OX40 agonist ivuxolimab. Here the CDR3 reads CASSQGLGNTGELFF. For the CDR3, the DNA is TGTGCCAGCAGCCAAGGGTTGGGAAACACCGGGGAGCTGTTTTTT.